These T cell receptor beta chains were read from a single sample in a study of blood T cell repertoires in COVID-19. The repertoire was sequenced with immunoSEQ multiplex PCR; TCRdb's copy has only in-frame clones and lacks some. Among roughly 400,000 clones, roughly 90% were seen once, and the ten largest hold around 2.1%. Sample: PBMCs or T cells enriched from blood (not recorded which). The receptors derive from a woman aged 35 to 49 with acute COVID-19. The CDR3 runs from the conserved cysteine through the conserved F or W. The D gene is left open where the match is weak. Where a row states a size, it is once, few, many or the class of an expanded clone; other rows omit it.

j_call v_call clone_size d_call cdr3_aa cdr3_nt
TRBJ1-1 TRBV7-9 NA NA CASSPGEMNTEAFF TGTGCCAGCAGCCCTGGTGAGATGAACACTGAAGCTTTCTTT
TRBJ1-1 TRBV19 NA TRBD1 CASSLDRVGIEAFF TGTGCCAGTAGTTTGGACAGGGTGGGTATTGAAGCTTTCTTT
TRBJ2-7 TRBV11-3 NA TRBD1 CASSGPGQGDEQYF TGTGCCAGCAGCGGGCCGGGACAGGGGGACGAGCAGTACTTC
TRBJ2-1 TRBV3-1/TRBV3-2 once NA CASVGLFPNEQFF TGTGCCAGCGTCGGACTTTTCCCCAATGAGCAGTTCTTC
TRBJ1-1 TRBV5-4 NA TRBD1 CASSPFSGTGNTEAFF TGTGCCAGCAGCCCCTTTTCCGGGACAGGGAACACTGAAGCTTTCTTT
TRBJ1-1 TRBV10-3 NA TRBD1 CAISTTRDRGATEAFF TGTGCCATCAGTACGACCCGGGACAGGGGGGCCACTGAAGCTTTCTTT
TRBJ1-2 TRBV5-1 NA NA CASSFVEGEGYTF TGCGCCAGCAGCTTCGTTGAAGGGGAAGGCTACACCTTC
TRBJ2-7 TRBV30 NA TRBD2 CASGGGYEQYF TGTGCCAGCGGGGGGGGCTACGAGCAGTACTTC
TRBJ2-3 TRBV30 NA TRBD2 CAWSGLAGGPAVGTDTQYF TGTGCCTGGAGTGGACTAGCGGGGGGACCCGCGGTAGGCACAGATACGCAGTATTTT
TRBJ1-2 TRBV11-2 NA TRBD1 CASSFTGGNYGYTF TGTGCCAGCAGCTTTACAGGGGGAAACTATGGCTACACCTTC
TRBJ1-4 TRBV18 NA NA CASSPYQGEKLFF TGTGCCAGCTCACCATATCAGGGGGAAAAACTGTTTTTT
TRBJ2-5 TRBV10-1 NA TRBD1 CASRAGTGWETQYF TGCGCCAGCAGGGCCGGGACAGGGTGGGAGACCCAGTACTTC
TRBJ1-2 TRBV27 NA NA CASSLSARNNYGYTF TGTGCCAGCAGTTTATCGGCACGAAATAACTATGGCTACACCTTC
TRBJ2-1 TRBV7-2 NA TRBD2 CASSLAGLVNEQFF TGTGCCAGCAGCTTAGCGGGACTAGTCAATGAGCAGTTCTTC
TRBJ2-1 TRBV9 once NA CASSGQVSEQFF TGTGCCAGCAGCGGACAGGTTTCGGAGCAGTTCTTC
TRBJ1-1 TRBV3-1/TRBV3-2 NA NA CASSRYIYRTLMNTEAFF TGTGCCAGCAGCCGATACATCTACAGAACCCTTATGAACACTGAAGCTTTCTTT
TRBJ1-3 TRBV5-5 NA NA CASNPTGSGNTIYF TGTGCCAGCAACCCGACGGGGTCTGGAAACACCATATATTTT
TRBJ2-1 TRBV6-5 NA NA CASRALTNEQFF TGTGCCAGCAGAGCCCTAACCAATGAGCAGTTCTTC
TRBJ1-2 TRBV29-1 NA NA CSVEGWGGYGYTF TGCAGCGTTGAAGGGTGGGGAGGTTATGGCTACACCTTC
TRBJ1-5 TRBV6-5 NA TRBD1 CASSLGQSNQPQHF TGTGCCAGCAGCCTGGGACAGAGCAATCAGCCCCAGCATTTT
TRBJ1-2 TRBV3-1/TRBV3-2 NA TRBD1 CASSLGTVYGYTF TGTGCCAGCAGCCTCGGGACAGTCTATGGCTACACCTTC
TRBJ2-1 TRBV6-5 NA TRBD2 CASSYSRGGLGNEQFF TGTGCCAGCAGTTACTCTCGGGGGGGCCTAGGGAATGAGCAGTTCTTC
TRBJ1-4 TRBV30 NA NA CAWSGGEANEKLFF TGTGCCTGGAGTGGAGGGGAGGCTAATGAAAAACTGTTTTTT
TRBJ2-4 TRBV7-8 NA TRBD2 CASSLVGLAGEGAKNIQYF TGTGCCAGCAGCTTAGTTGGTCTAGCGGGGGAAGGAGCCAAAAACATTCAGTACTTC
TRBJ2-5 TRBV11-3 NA TRBD1 CASSPGQGEETQYF TGTGCCAGCAGCCCCGGACAGGGTGAAGAGACCCAGTACTTC
TRBJ1-6 TRBV6-5 NA TRBD1 CASTGTGGNSPLHF TGTGCCAGCACCGGGACAGGGGGAAATTCACCCCTCCACTTT
TRBJ1-1 TRBV19 NA TRBD1 CASSTDRDTEAFF TGTGCCAGTAGCACCGACAGGGACACTGAAGCTTTCTTT
TRBJ2-5 TRBV24-1 once NA CATSLEARVDETQYF TGTGCCACCAGCCTTGAGGCGCGGGTAGACGAGACCCAGTACTTC
TRBJ1-2 TRBV12-5 NA NA CASGTHPGGGTYGYTF TGTGCTAGTGGCACCCACCCCGGGGGGGGCACCTATGGCTACACCTTC
TRBJ1-5 TRBV12-2 few NA CASRLWSGGVNQPQHF TGTGCAAGTCGCTTATGGTCCGGGGGGGTCAATCAGCCCCAGCATTTT
TRBJ2-7 TRBV25-1 few TRBD1 CASSETGTGTSYEQYF TGTGCCAGCAGTGAAACCGGGACAGGGACCTCCTACGAGCAGTACTTC
TRBJ1-5 TRBV19 NA TRBD1 CASSIQGQAYNQPQHF TGTGCCAGTAGTATCCAGGGACAGGCATACAATCAGCCCCAGCATTTT
TRBJ2-3 TRBV5-1 NA TRBD2 CASSWGSAGADTQYF TGCGCCAGCAGCTGGGGGTCTGCGGGGGCAGATACGCAGTATTTT
TRBJ2-7 TRBV7-9 NA NA CASSLGGLWAYEQYF TGTGCCAGCAGCTTAGGAGGGCTTTGGGCGTACGAGCAGTACTTC
TRBJ1-3 TRBV3-1/TRBV3-2 NA TRBD1 CASSKQGAGGNTIYF TGTGCCAGCAGCAAACAGGGGGCGGGAGGAAACACCATATATTTT
TRBJ1-1 TRBV19 few NA CASSTYSLNTEAFF TGTGCCAGTAGTACCTACAGCCTGAACACTGAAGCTTTCTTT
TRBJ1-2 TRBV5-4 NA NA CASSFSDGYTF TGTGCCAGCAGCTTTTCCGATGGCTACACCTTC
TRBJ2-1 TRBV5-1 few NA CASSLEPSTPYNEQFF TGCGCCAGCAGCTTGGAGCCTAGTACCCCGTACAATGAGCAGTTCTTC
TRBJ2-1 TRBV6-5 NA TRBD2 CASSYGGGANEQFF TGTGCCAGCAGTTACGGCGGGGGGGCCAATGAGCAGTTCTTC
TRBJ2-1 TRBV9 once NA CASSVGQGSAYNEQFF TGTGCCAGCAGCGTAGGGCAGGGGTCGGCCTACAATGAGCAGTTCTTC